This T cell receptor (beta chain) was documented in a study of T cell responses to AZD1222 COVID-19 vaccine. Germline-derived CDR1 and CDR2 are LGHDT and YNNKEL (reference sequence). The CDR3 length is 14 residues. Details on this clone: One end of the junction does not line up with germline, which may come from a read error.

Assay: immunoSEQ multiplex PCR; the TCRdb copy retains only in-frame clones and omits some. The sample shows about 150,000 clones, roughly nine tenths of them seen only once. The rearrangement uses TRBV3-1 (or the pseudogene TRBV3-2) and TRBJ2-4; 9 bases match TRBD1. This sample comprised peripheral blood, obtained 28 days after the second AZD1222 dose. The source is an adult who received the AZD1222 COVID-19 vaccine. The CDR3 region is CASSQGWTGEHLAF. The CDR3 DNA sequence: TGTGCCAGCAGCCAGGGATGGACAGGGGAGCACTTAGCCTTC.